The clone carrying this TCR beta chain was observed at least ten times. The target antigen is unknown. V was clipped by 4 bases and J by 6 bases; unmatched bases: 6. Germline lookup yields CDR1 LGHDT and CDR2 YNNKEL (reference sequence). This CDR3 is built from 14 residues. This sample stems from a study of T-cell reconstitution after alpha-beta-depleted transplantation in children. Notes on the study in general: Surviving recipient T cells and thymic progenitors underlay high day-60 TCRbeta diversity in some patients. Among T cells one year after transplant, newly produced cells accounted for most counts and diversity.

The library targeted TCRbeta and was prepared with unique molecular identifiers. TCRdb re-derived calls from the PCR reads in MiXCR, one entry per CDR3 protein. The sample lists some 120,000 distinct CDR3 sequences; 10% were seen once. The receptor's source is a boy between 2 and 10 years old with acute lymphoblastic leukemia, due to receive a stem cell transplant. The chain recombines TRBV3-1 with TRBJ2-3, with 8 nucleotides matching TRBD2. Specimen: PBMCs, collected before TCRalphabeta/CD19-depleted stem cell transplant. For the CDR3, the DNA is TGTGCCAGCAGCCTGGGACTAGGAGGCGATACGCAGTATTTT. Translation gives CASSLGLGGDTQYF.